This TCR beta chain was sequenced for a study of liver allograft versus peripheral blood T cells. The wider study: Transplanted livers and recipients' peripheral blood had their T cell receptor repertoires compared.

This CDR3 contains 15 residues. V trimming: 5 bases; J trimming: 2 bases; junction bases outside the gene matches: 4. Germline lookup yields CDR1 SGHAT and CDR2 FQNNGV. Of note for this clonotype: Its antigen is undetermined.

Findings and caveats of the study: Intragraft T cell receptor repertoires of liver allografts were reported to differ from peripheral blood repertoires.

MiXCR, applied by TCRdb to the reads, yields one record per CDR3 protein. The repertoire holds 13,000 or so distinct CDR3 sequences, with less than 20% as singletons. The chain carries TRBV11-2 and TRBJ1-3, with TRBD1 matching over 9 bases. The clonotype was recovered from a human patient who had a liver transplant. A share of the T cells may be of graft donor origin. The CDR3 DNA follows: TGTGCCAGCAGCCTTTGGACAGGGGCTGGAAACACCATATATTTT. It encodes CASSLWTGAGNTIYF.